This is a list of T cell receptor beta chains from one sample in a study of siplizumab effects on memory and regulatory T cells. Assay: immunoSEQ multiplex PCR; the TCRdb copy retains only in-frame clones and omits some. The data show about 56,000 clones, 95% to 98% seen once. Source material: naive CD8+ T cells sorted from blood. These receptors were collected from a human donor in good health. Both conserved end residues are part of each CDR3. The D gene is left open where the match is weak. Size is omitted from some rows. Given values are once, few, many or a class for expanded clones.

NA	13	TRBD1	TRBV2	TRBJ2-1	TGTGCCAGCAGTTCCTCCCAGGGGGCCCCCCAGTTCTTC	CASSSSQGAPQFF
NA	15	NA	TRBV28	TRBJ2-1	TGTGCCAGCAGTTTATGGGCGGGTACAGACAATGAGCAGTTCTTC	CASSLWAGTDNEQFF
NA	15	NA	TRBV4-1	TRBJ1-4	TGCGCCAGCAGCCGCAGGGACGGTGGGAATGAAAAACTGTTTTTT	CASSRRDGGNEKLFF
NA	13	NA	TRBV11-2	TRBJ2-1	TGTGCCAGCAGCTCGGGGACGGTTCCTGAGCAGTTCTTC	CASSSGTVPEQFF
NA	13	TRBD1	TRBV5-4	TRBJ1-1	TGTGCCAGCAGCTTGGCAGGGGGCGCTGAAGCTTTCTTT	CASSLAGGAEAFF
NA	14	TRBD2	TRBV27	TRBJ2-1	TGTGCCAGCAGTGGACTAGCGGGAGGAGATGAGCAGTTCTTC	CASSGLAGGDEQFF
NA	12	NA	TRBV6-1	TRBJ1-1	TGTGCCAGCAGTGAAGGGCGCACTGAAGCTTTCTTT	CASSEGRTEAFF
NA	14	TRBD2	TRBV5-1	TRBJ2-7	TGCGCCAGCACCCGGACTAGCGACTCCTACGAGCAGTACTTC	CASTRTSDSYEQYF
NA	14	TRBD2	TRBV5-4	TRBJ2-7	TGTGCCAGCAGCGGCACTAGCGGGACCTACGAGCAGTACTTC	CASSGTSGTYEQYF
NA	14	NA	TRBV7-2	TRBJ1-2	TGTGCCAGCAGCTCCTACTCGGAAAACCATGGCTACACCTTC	CASSSYSENHGYTF
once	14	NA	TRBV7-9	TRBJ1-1	TGTGCCAGCAGCTTAGTGGTGGGGAACACTGAAGCTTTCTTT	CASSLVVGNTEAFF
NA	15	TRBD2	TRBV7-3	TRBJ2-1	TGTGCCAGCAGCTTAACGGGACTAGAATCCAATGAGCAGTTCTTC	CASSLTGLESNEQFF
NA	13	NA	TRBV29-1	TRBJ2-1	TGCAGCGTTGTGATAGTCTCCTACAATGAGCAGTTCTTC	CSVVIVSYNEQFF
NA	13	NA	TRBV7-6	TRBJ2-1	TGTGCCAGCAGCTTCCCCGAGGACGATGAGCAGTTCTTC	CASSFPEDDEQFF
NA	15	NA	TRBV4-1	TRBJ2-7	TGCGCCAGCAGCCAAGAGTCCTCATTTGCGTACGAGCAGTACTTC	CASSQESSFAYEQYF
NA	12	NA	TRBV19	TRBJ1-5	TGTGCCAGTAGGGGTTTGATGGAGCCCCAGCATTTT	CASRGLMEPQHF
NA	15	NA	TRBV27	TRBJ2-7	TGTGCCAGCAGTGAACAGGGCATAAACTTCTACGAGCAGTACTTC	CASSEQGINFYEQYF
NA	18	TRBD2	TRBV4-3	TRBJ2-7	TGCGCCAGCAGCCAAGACCCTAGCGGGAGCGGGGGCTCCTACGAGCAGTACTTC	CASSQDPSGSGGSYEQYF
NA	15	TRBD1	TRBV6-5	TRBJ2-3	TGTGCCAGCAGTTACTCAGGGGGCCGGTCAGATACGCAGTATTTT	CASSYSGGRSDTQYF
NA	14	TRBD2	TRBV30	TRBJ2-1	TGTGCCTGGAAGGGACTAGCGCATTACAATGAGCAGTTCTTC	CAWKGLAHYNEQFF
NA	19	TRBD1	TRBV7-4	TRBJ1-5	TGTGCCAGCAGCTCAACCCCGGGACAGGCCCAATATAGCAATCAGCCCCAGCATTTT	CASSSTPGQAQYSNQPQHF
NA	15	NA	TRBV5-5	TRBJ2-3	TGTGCCAGCAGCCAGTACCAGCGGAACACAGATACGCAGTATTTT	CASSQYQRNTDTQYF
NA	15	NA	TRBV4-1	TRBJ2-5	TGCGCCAGCAGCCAAGATCGGGCAGTCCAAGAGACCCAGTACTTC	CASSQDRAVQETQYF
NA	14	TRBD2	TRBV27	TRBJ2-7	TGTGCCAGCAGCCCACGGGAGGCCCGGCACGAGCAGTACTTC	CASSPREARHEQYF
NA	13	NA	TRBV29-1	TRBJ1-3	TGCAGCGTTGAGGTGGGCACTGGAAACACCATATATTTT	CSVEVGTGNTIYF
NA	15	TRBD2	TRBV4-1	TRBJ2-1	TGCGCCAGCAGCCATGGACTAGCGGGCGGCTATGAGCAGTTCTTC	CASSHGLAGGYEQFF
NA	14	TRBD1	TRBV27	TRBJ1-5	TGTGCCACCCGGGACAGTTATAGCAATCAGCCCCAGCATTTT	CATRDSYSNQPQHF
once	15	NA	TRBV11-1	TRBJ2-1	TGTGCCAGCAGCCCAGGCCATAGCTCCTACAATGAGCAGTTCTTC	CASSPGHSSYNEQFF
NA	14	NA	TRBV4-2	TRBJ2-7	TGTGCCAGCAGTCAAGATGGGGGGTCGTACGAGCAGTACTTC	CASSQDGGSYEQYF
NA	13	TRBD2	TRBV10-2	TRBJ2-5	TGCGCCAGCAAGGGCCCGGGGGGAGAGACCCAGTACTTC	CASKGPGGETQYF
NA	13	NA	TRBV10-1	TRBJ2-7	TGCGCCAGCGCCGCCGGTCGGGTCGACGAGCAGTACTTC	CASAAGRVDEQYF
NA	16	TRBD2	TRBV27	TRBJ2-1	TGTGCCAGCAGTTGGGAGGCTAGCGGCTCCTACAATGAGCAGTTCTTC	CASSWEASGSYNEQFF
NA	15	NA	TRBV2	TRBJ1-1	TGTGCCACCGTTCATATAGCAGGGTCGGGCACTGAAGCTTTCTTT	CATVHIAGSGTEAFF
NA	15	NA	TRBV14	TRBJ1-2	TGTGCCAGCAGCCAAGAAGCCACCCCTAACTATGGCTACACCTTC	CASSQEATPNYGYTF
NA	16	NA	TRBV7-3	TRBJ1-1	TGTGCCAGCAGCTTATCATCTTGGGATTTGAACACTGAAGCTTTCTTT	CASSLSSWDLNTEAFF
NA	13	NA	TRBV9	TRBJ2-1	TGTGCCAGCAGCGTGGAAATCGCTACTGAGCAGTTCTTC	CASSVEIATEQFF
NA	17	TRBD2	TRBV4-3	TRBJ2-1	TGCGCCAGCAGCCAAGATGTTGTGATAGCGGGAGTAGGTGAGCAGTTCTTC	CASSQDVVIAGVGEQFF
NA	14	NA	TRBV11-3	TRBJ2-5	TGTGCCAGCAGCTTAGCAAGCGATCAAGAGACCCAGTACTTC	CASSLASDQETQYF
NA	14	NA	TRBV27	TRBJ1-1	TGTGCCAGCACCCAAGCCGGGGGCGTCACTGAAGCTTTCTTT	CASTQAGGVTEAFF
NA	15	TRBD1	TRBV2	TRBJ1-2	TGTGCCAGCAGTGAACGGGGGACAGGGGGCGGTGGCTACACCTTC	CASSERGTGGGGYTF
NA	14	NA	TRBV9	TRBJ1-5	TGTGCCAGCAGCGAAGGACAGAGCAATCAGCCCCAGCATTTT	CASSEGQSNQPQHF
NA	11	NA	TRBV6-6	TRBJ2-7	TGTGCCAGCAGTTACTCGAACGAGCAGTACTTC	CASSYSNEQYF
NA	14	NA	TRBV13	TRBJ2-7	TGTGCCAGCAGCTCCCGGGCCTTATCCTACGAGCAGTACTTC	CASSSRALSYEQYF
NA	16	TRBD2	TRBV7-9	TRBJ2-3	TGTGCCAGCAGCTTCACTAGCGGGATTAGCACAGATACGCAGTATTTT	CASSFTSGISTDTQYF
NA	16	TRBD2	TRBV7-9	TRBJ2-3	TGTGCCAGCAGCCAACCGGGACTAGCTGCAGCAGATACGCAGTATTTT	CASSQPGLAAADTQYF
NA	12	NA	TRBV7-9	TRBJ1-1	TGTGCCAGCAGCATTACCACAGGGTACGCTTTCTTT	CASSITTGYAFF
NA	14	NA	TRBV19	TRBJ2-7	TGTGCCAGTAGCCCGACCCACCCATCCTACGAGCAGTACTTC	CASSPTHPSYEQYF
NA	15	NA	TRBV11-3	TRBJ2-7	TGTGCCAGCAGCTTAGGACCGCAGGGAAGCTACGAGCAGTACTTC	CASSLGPQGSYEQYF
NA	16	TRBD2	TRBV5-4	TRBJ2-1	TGTGCCAGCAGCTTAGGCACCGGGACTAAGGTTAATGAGCAGTTCTTC	CASSLGTGTKVNEQFF